Presented here are 3 T cell receptor beta chains from one specimen sequenced in a study of T cell responses to AZD1222 COVID-19 vaccine. The repertoire was sequenced with immunoSEQ multiplex PCR; TCRdb's copy has only in-frame clones and lacks some. The sample includes 100,000 or so clones, 70% to 90% of them seen just once. Sequencing used peripheral blood, obtained on day 0 of AZD1222 vaccination. These receptors were taken from an adult in good health.

V usage is TRBV7-2 and J usage is TRBJ1-2; 9 nucleotides align to TRBD1. The germline gives CDR1 SGHTA, CDR2 FQGNSA. The CDR3 covers 16 residues. V lost 5 bases and J lost 5; bases outside the gene matches: 12. This chain's CDR3 is CASSPRDREELYGYTF. CDR3 bases: TGTGCCAGCAGCCCCCGGGACAGGGAAGAACTTTATGGCTACACCTTC.

The chain couples TRBV6-1 to TRBJ2-3, with a weak D call TRBD2 (6 bases). Trimming removed 3 bases at V and 1 base at J, with 14 bases between. CDR1 MNHNS and CDR2 SASEGT come from the germline V gene. The CDR3 extends over 16 amino acids. The CDR3 region is CASSERDLGRTDTQYF. In DNA, the CDR3 is TGTGCCAGCAGTGAGCGGGACTTGGGACGCACAGATACGCAGTATTTT.

This sequence joins TRBV7-9 and TRBJ2-7; D may be TRBD1 or TRBD2 (5 bases each). Trimming pared 4 bases from V and 2 bases from J, leaving 18 bases between. Germline CDR1 and CDR2: SEHNR and FQNEAQ (reference sequence). CDR3 length: 16 amino acids. The CDR3 nucleotides are TGTGCCAGCAGCTCCGACGGGGCAGATAGGGCCTACGAGCAGTACTTC. It codes for CASSSDGADRAYEQYF.